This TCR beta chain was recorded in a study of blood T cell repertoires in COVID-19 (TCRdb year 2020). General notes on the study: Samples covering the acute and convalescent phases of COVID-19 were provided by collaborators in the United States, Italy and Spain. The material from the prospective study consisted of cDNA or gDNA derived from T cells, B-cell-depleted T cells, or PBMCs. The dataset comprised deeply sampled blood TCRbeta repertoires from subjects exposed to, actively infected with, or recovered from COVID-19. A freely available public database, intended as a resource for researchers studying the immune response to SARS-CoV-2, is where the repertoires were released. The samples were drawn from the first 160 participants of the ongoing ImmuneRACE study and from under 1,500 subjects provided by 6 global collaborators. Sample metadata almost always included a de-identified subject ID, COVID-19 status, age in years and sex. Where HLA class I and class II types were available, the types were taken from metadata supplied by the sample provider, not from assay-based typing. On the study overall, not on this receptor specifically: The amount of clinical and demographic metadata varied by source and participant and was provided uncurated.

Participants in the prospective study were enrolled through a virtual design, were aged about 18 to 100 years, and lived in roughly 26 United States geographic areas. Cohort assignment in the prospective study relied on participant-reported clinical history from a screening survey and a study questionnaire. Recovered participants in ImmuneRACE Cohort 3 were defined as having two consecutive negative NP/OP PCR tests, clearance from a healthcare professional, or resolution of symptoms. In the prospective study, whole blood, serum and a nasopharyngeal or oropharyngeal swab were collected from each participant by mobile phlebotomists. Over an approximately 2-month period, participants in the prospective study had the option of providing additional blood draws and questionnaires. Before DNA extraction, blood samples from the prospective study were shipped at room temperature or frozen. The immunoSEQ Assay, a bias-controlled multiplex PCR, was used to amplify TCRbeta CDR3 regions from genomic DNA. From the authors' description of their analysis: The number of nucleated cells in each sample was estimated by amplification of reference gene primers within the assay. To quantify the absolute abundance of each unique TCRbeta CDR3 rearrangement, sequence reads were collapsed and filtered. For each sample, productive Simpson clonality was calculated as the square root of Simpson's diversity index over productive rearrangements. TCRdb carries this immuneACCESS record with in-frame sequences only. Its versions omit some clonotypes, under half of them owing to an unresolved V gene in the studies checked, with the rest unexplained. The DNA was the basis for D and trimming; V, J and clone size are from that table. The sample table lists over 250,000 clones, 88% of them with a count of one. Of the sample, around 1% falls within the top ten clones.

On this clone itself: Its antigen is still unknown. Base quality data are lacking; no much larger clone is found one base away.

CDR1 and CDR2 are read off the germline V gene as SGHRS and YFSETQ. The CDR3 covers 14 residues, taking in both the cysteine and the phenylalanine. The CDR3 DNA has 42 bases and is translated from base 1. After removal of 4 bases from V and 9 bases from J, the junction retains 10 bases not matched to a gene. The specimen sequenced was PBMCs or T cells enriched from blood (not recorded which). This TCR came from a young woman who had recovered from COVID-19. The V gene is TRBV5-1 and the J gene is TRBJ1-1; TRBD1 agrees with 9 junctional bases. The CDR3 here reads CASSPLSDRGKAFF. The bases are TGCGCCAGCAGCCCACTATCTGACAGGGGGAAAGCTTTCTTT. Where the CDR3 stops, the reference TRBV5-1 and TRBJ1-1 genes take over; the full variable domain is KAGVTQTPRYLIKTRGQQVTLSCSPISGHRSVSWYQQTPGQGLQFLFEYFSETQRNKGNFPGRFSGRQFSNSRSEMNVSTLELGDSALYLCASSPLSDRGKAFFGQGTRLTVV.